The sequence of this T cell receptor (beta chain) was determined in a study of cytomegalovirus exposure and HLA in healthy donors. Study results and limitations: In a later analysis, compared with equally common non-associated chains, HLA-associated beta chains were more expanded. Later on, analysis showed that most CMV-associated TCR beta chains appeared to be HLA-restricted.

The PCR had 60 Vbeta and 13 Jbeta primers. Measured with immunoSEQ multiplex PCR; TCRdb has only the in-frame clones, and not every one. The profile shows about 120,000 clones, over 60% of them singletons. This clone was seen a handful of times. Antigen specificity is unknown. The length of the CDR3 is 13 residues. The V and J ends lost 3 bases and 3 bases respectively, with 8 bases between them. The germline gives CDR1 LNHDA, CDR2 SQIVND (reference sequence). The sequenced sample was PBMCs. J is TRBJ2-5 and V is TRBV19, with D maybe TRBD1 (5 bases). This TCR derives from a man aged 18 to 30 in good health and CMV-seropositive. The CDR3 DNA sequence: TGTGCCAGTAGTATGGGGCAAAAAGAGACCCAGTACTTC. It codes for CASSMGQKETQYF.